This entry features one T cell receptor (beta chain) sequence. This clonotype has a count of ten or more. Its target antigen remains unknown. Base qualities are missing; no much larger clone stands one base away. As encoded in the germline V gene, CDR1 is SGHTA while CDR2 is FQGNSA. Trimming removed 2 bases from V and 4 bases from J, leaving 13 bases between the germline ends. The cysteine opens and the phenylalanine closes a CDR3 of 15 amino acids. CDR3 DNA is the only sequence kept; it has 45 bases, read in frame from the first base. This record belongs to a study of blood T cells in healthy people across ages (dated by TCRdb to the mid-2010s). About the investigation overall: Template switching captured roughly one uniquely barcoded TCR beta cDNA molecule per two T cells in model experiments. Using deep sequencing normalized with unique cDNA molecular identifiers, the study measured how TCR beta repertoire diversity changes with age. The donors were divided into four age groups: young (average about 15 years), middle-aged (over 35), aged (62) and long-lived (roughly 86). To avoid experimental bias, donors of different ages were randomly spread across the sequencing lanes. Using the same blood draw, the study looked at two additional independent replicas of 1 million unique cDNA reads for two donors, one aged 18 to 30 and the other aged 80 or older.

The donors were a few dozen Caucasian individuals from Russia, aged roughly 6 to 90 years, who were systemically healthy. Approximately 10 milliliters of peripheral blood were collected from each donor into EDTA-treated Vacutainer tubes. Ficoll-Paque density-gradient centrifugation was used to isolate PBMCs, with at least 7 million obtained per sample. Total RNA, at least 6 micrograms per sample, was extracted from PBMCs with Trizol reagent. The percentages of naive CD45RAhigh/CD27high T cells were determined by flow cytometry on a PBMC aliquot from every donor. Library method: 5' RACE. The listed sequencing device is Illumina HiSeq 2500. A second PCR of about 6 to 11 cycles was performed with a sample-barcoded 5' primer and a J-beta primer mix. A unique molecular identifier was introduced onto each TCR beta cDNA molecule by a template-switch 5' adaptor carrying 12 random nucleotides. Each sample yielded at least 2.5 million CDR3-containing paired-end reads. First-strand cDNA was synthesized from all RNA with the Mint cDNA synthesis kit, primed by a TRBC-specific oligonucleotide. After uracil-DNA glycosylase treatment, a first 18-cycle PCR used universal primers M1SS and BC2_uni_R on all cDNA. Regarding the original processing steps: For normalization, 1 million high-quality reads, each with a distinct molecular identifier, were randomly selected from each sample. Instead of being binned into consensus sequences, reads that shared molecular identifiers were thrown out. CDR3 identification, clonotype clustering and error correction used MiTCR with a Q25 quality threshold and the strictest error-elimination algorithm. A nonparametric unseen species model with Euler transformation was used to estimate lower-bound total TCR beta diversity. Through fastp at Q25 and MiXCR, TCRdb rebuilt clones from the public reads, retaining in-frame beta chains. CDR3 protein sequences are deduplicated, and each keeps its most common genes and DNA. The V and J calls follow TCRdb's processing rather than the paper's. The sample table holds hundreds of thousands of distinct CDR3 sequences, of which 45% to 65% were seen once. The top ten hold around 49% of the sample.

Overall study results and their limits: There was a strong correlation between observed TCR beta diversity and the percentage of naive T cells measured by flow cytometry. Conclusive comparison of naive and antigen-experienced compartments was prevented by the profiling of bulk unsorted PBMCs. Total diversity estimates from one million sequenced T cells were considered lower bounds and underestimates. Because the CMV infection status of the donors was unknown, age-related changes in expanded clonotypes may potentially have been confounded. As age increased, observed TCR beta diversity per million T cells dropped in a roughly linear way, and a significant reduction was already evident by age roughly 36. Compared with the aged group, more naive CD4+ T cells, fewer expanded clones and increased TCR diversity were shown by the long-lived group, suggesting age selection.

The chain is encoded by TRBV7-2 joined to TRBJ2-3; the D gene is unclear. Sequencing was performed on blood. The clonotype comes from a man aged 55 to 70 in good health. The nucleotides are TGTGCCAGCAGCTTAACCCGGAGTCCCGCAGATACGCAGTATTTT. It codes for CASSLTRSPADTQYF.